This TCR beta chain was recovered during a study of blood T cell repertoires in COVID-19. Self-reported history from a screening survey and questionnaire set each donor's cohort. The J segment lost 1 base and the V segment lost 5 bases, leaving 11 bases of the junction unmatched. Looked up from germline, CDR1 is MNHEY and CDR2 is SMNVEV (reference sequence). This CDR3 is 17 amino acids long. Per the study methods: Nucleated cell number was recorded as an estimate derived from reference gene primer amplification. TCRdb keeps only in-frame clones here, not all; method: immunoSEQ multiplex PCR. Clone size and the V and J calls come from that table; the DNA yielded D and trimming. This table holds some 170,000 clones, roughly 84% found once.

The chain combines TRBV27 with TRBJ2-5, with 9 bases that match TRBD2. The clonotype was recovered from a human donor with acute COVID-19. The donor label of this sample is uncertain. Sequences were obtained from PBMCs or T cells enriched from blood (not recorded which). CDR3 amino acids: CASSPFPLAGFQETQYF. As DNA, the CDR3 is TGTGCCAGCAGTCCCTTCCCCCTAGCGGGGTTCCAAGAGACCCAGTACTTC.